This entry features one T cell receptor (beta chain) sequence. Assay: immunoSEQ multiplex PCR; the TCRdb copy retains only in-frame clones and omits some. Of some 76,000 clones detected, roughly 90% appear once; the ten largest clones hold around 0.58%. V lost 5 bases to trimming and J lost 13 bases; unmatched junction nucleotides: 11. Germline CDR1 reads SGHTA; CDR2 reads FQGNSA. CDR3 size: 12 residues. This entry is derived from a study of blood T cell repertoires in COVID-19. The V gene is TRBV7-2, the J gene TRBJ2-7; 7 positions match TRBD2. This receptor was obtained from a man in his sixties with acute or convalescent COVID-19. The specimen sequenced was peripheral blood. DNA for the CDR3: TGTGCCAGCAGCCACCGGGGGGATGGGGTTTACTTC. It specifies CASSHRGDGVYF. The whole variable domain, remainder taken from reference TRBV7-2 and TRBJ2-7, is GAGVSQSPSNKVTEKGKDVELRCDPISGHTALYWYRQSLGQGLEFLIYFQGNSAPDKSGLPSDRFSAERTGGSVSTLTIQRTQQEDSAVYLCASSHRGDGVYFGPGTRLTVT.